This T cell receptor beta chain emerged from a study of beta chain features in type 1 diabetes. As for the study in general: Similarity in age, gender and cell yields was seen between patients and healthy donors. Study-wide results and limits: Shortening of TCRB CDR3s, moderate but significant, appeared in all four CD4+ subsets of Type 1 diabetes patients. Whether TCRB rearrangement is influenced by HLA type went unresolved here.

Worth noting for this clone: Its cognate antigen is unknown.

The germline V gene has CDR1 KGHSH and CDR2 LQKENI. The length of the CDR3 is 15 residues. The germline V and J ends were trimmed by 2 bases and 7 bases, with 17 bases remaining between them. The isolated RNA, all of it, was reverse transcribed, so expressed TCRB transcripts were what got sequenced. Using immunoSEQ multiplex PCR, the repertoire was profiled, and TCRdb retains in-frame clones only, with some absent. The sample includes around 690,000 clones, around 12% of them seen just once. A sort by CD45RO/CCR7/CD25/CD127/CD95/CD27 yielded CD4+ naive, central memory, regulatory and stem cell-like memory cells.

This chain links TRBV18 with TRBJ1-2; tentative D call: TRBD1 (6 bases). The receptor was derived from a man under 40 with type 1 diabetes. The specimen sequenced was naive CD4+ T cells from blood. The CDR3 region is CASSPGEEQGSGYTF. DNA for the CDR3: TGTGCCAGCTCACCAGGGGAAGAGCAGGGGTCTGGCTACACCTTC. Drawing the rest from reference TRBV18 and TRBJ1-2, the complete variable domain is NAGVMQNPRHLVRRRGQEARLRCSPMKGHSHVYWYRQLPEEGLKFMVYLQKENIIDESGMPKERFSAEFPKEGPSILRIQQVVRGDSAAYFCASSPGEEQGSGYTFGSGTRLTVV.